Presented here are 28 T cell receptor beta chains from one specimen sequenced in a study of blood T cell repertoires in COVID-19. Sequencing used immunoSEQ multiplex PCR; TCRdb keeps in-frame clones, though not all of them. The data contain more than 85,000 clones, about 88% of them singletons. The specimen sequenced was peripheral blood. The origin of the receptors is a woman at least 80 years old with acute or convalescent COVID-19.

V gene TRBV28 combines with J gene TRBJ1-5, with D maybe TRBD1 (6 bases). Trimming took off 4 bases at V and 5 bases at J, with 12 bases between the two ends. Germline loops: CDR1 MDHEN, CDR2 SYDVKM. This CDR3 is 14 amino acids long. CDR3 in amino acids: CASSSPTGYQPQHF. DNA for the CDR3: TGTGCCAGCAGTTCCCCCACAGGGTATCAGCCCCAGCATTTT. Drawing the rest from reference TRBV28 and TRBJ1-5, the complete variable domain is DVKVTQSSRYLVKRTGEKVFLECVQDMDHENMFWYRQDPGLGLRLIYFSYDVKMKEKGDIPEGYSVSREKKERFSLILESASTNQTSMYLCASSSPTGYQPQHFGDGTRLSIL.

CDR3 coding DNA: TGTGCCAGCAGCCCCCAGACTAGCGGGAGGGCCAAAAACATTCAGTACTTC. This encodes CASSPQTSGRAKNIQYF. The V call is TRBV9, the J call TRBJ2-4; 13 bases match TRBD2. From germline, CDR1 is SGDLS and CDR2 YYNGEE. The V and J ends lost 4 bases and 1 base, in that order; junction bases with no gene match: 5. The length of the CDR3 is 17 residues.

The chain couples TRBV18 to TRBJ1-5, with no clear D. With 4 bases removed from V and 4 bases from J, the gap between germline ends came to 11 bases. Germline-derived CDR1 and CDR2 are KGHSH and LQKENI. This CDR3 is 14 amino acids long. CDR3 nucleotides: TGTGCCAGCTCACGGAGCGGAGGAAATCAGCCCCAGCATTTT. Amino acids: CASSRSGGNQPQHF. The complete variable domain, with remaining parts taken from reference TRBV18 and TRBJ1-5, reads NAGVMQNPRHLVRRRGQEARLRCSPMKGHSHVYWYRQLPEEGLKFMVYLQKENIIDESGMPKERFSAEFPKEGPSILRIQQVVRGDSAAYFCASSRSGGNQPQHFGDGTRLSIL.

The chain links TRBV4-3 to TRBJ2-7; weak D call: TRBD1 (6 bases). Between the trimmed V and J ends, which lost 1 base and 6 bases, there was a span of 19 bases. This CDR3 region has 16 residues. Germline assignment: CDR1 LGHNA and CDR2 YSLEER. CDR3 nucleotides: TGCGCCAGCAGCCAAGTGTGGGCAGGGGAAGGCTCCGAGCAGTACTTC. Translating gives CASSQVWAGEGSEQYF.

The V call is TRBV18, the J call TRBJ2-3, with D perhaps TRBD1 (5 bases). Trimming removed 4 bases at V and 5 bases at J, with 16 bases between. Looked up from germline, CDR1 is KGHSH and CDR2 is LQKENI. This CDR3 comprises 15 residues. The CDR3 region is CASSLNHHTGDTQYF. The CDR3 nucleotides are TGTGCCAGCTCACTGAACCACCACACAGGAGATACGCAGTATTTT.

The CDR3, as DNA: TGTGCCAGCAGCCTTCAGGGAGGGGGAGAGACCCAGTACTTC. The encoded protein is CASSLQGGGETQYF. The J gene is TRBJ2-5, the V gene TRBV3-1 (or the pseudogene TRBV3-2), with a weak D call TRBD2 (7 bases). The CDR3 loop spans 14 amino acids. Looked up from germline, CDR1 is LGHDT and CDR2 is YNNKEL (reference sequence). Trimming shortened V by 4 bases and J by 4 bases, and 13 bases separated the two germline ends.

V is TRBV4-2 and J is TRBJ2-1; 13 positions agree with TRBD2. V lost 5 bases, J lost 15 bases, and 13 bases stayed unmatched. This CDR3 has 15 amino acids. Germline CDR1 reads LGHNA; CDR2 reads YNFKEQ. CDR3 nucleotide sequence: TGTGCCAGCAGCGCCACCGGGACTAGCGGGGCGAACGGGTTCTTC. Translating gives CASSATGTSGANGFF.

The CDR3 nucleotides read TGTGCCAGCAGCACACAGGCCGGCCAGCCCCAGCATTTT. Protein: CASSTQAGQPQHF. J is TRBJ1-5 and V is TRBV3-1 (or the pseudogene TRBV3-2); TRBD1 is a possible D gene (5 bases). The CDR3 is made up of 13 amino acids. From germline, CDR1 is LGHDT and CDR2 YNNKEL (reference sequence). The V gene lost 5 bases and the J gene lost 7 bases, with 12 bases spanning the gap.

The rearrangement joins TRBV7-2 to TRBJ2-1; 7 bases are shared with TRBD2. The germline CDR1 and CDR2 sequences are SGHTA and FQGNSA. The CDR3 has 15 residues. V lost 5 bases and J lost 3; bases outside the gene matches: 7. CDR3 amino acids: CASSPVGGFYNEQFF. In DNA, the CDR3 is TGTGCCAGCAGCCCCGTGGGAGGGTTCTACAATGAGCAGTTCTTC.

The chain recombines TRBV6-2 or TRBV6-3 with TRBJ2-1; 9 bases line up with TRBD2. CDR3 length equals 18 residues. The germline CDR1 and CDR2 sequences are MNHEY and SVGEGT. V gave up 2 bases and J gave up 6 bases; unmatched junction bases: 14. This CDR3 reads CASSYDVVWSGGLNEQFF. In DNA, the CDR3 is TGTGCCAGCAGTTACGACGTGGTTTGGAGCGGGGGGCTCAATGAGCAGTTCTTC.

This sequence joins TRBV4-2 and TRBJ1-5, with TRBD1 matching over 8 bases. V was pared by 2 bases and J by 5 bases, with 11 bases of the junction left unmatched. CDR3 length: 17 amino acids. Germline CDR1 is LGHNA and CDR2 is YNFKEQ. The CDR3 DNA reads as TGTGCCAGCAGCCAATCCAGGGGTACGACAGGGGATCAGCCCCAGCATTTT. Protein: CASSQSRGTTGDQPQHF.

The chain recombines TRBV4-1 with TRBJ2-2, with TRBD2 matching 10 bases. This CDR3 is built from 15 residues. The V and J ends lost 1 base and 5 bases, in that order; junction bases with no gene match: 1. Germline V gene sequence: CDR1 MGHRA, CDR2 YSYEKL. The CDR3 is CASSQAAGGTGELFF. CDR3 coding DNA: TGCGCCAGCAGCCAAGCAGCGGGAGGGACCGGGGAGCTGTTTTTT.

CDR3 DNA sequence: TGTGCCAGTAGTGTCCACCGAGGAGCGGGAGGCAGCTATGAGCAGTTCTTC. Its translation is CASSVHRGAGGSYEQFF. The rearrangement links TRBV19 to TRBJ2-1, with 9 bases that match TRBD2. CDR3 length: 17 amino acids. Germline V CDR1 and CDR2: LNHDA, SQIVND (reference sequence). With 5 bases clipped from V and 8 bases from J, the junction kept 16 bases outside the gene matches.

The chain has TRBV9 and TRBJ2-2; D might be TRBD1 (5 bases). Trimming pared 0 bases from V and 0 bases from J, leaving 12 bases between. CDR1 is SGDLS and CDR2 is YYNGEE in the germline V gene. There are 17 residues in the CDR3. The DNA of the CDR3 is TGTGCCAGCAGCGTAGTAGGGCAGGGCCCGAACACCGGGGAGCTGTTTTTT. It is translated as CASSVVGQGPNTGELFF.

The rearrangement joins TRBV29-1 to TRBJ2-1; 7 bases agree with TRBD2. V was pared by 8 bases and J by 7 bases, with 14 bases of the junction left unmatched. There are 14 residues in the CDR3. Germline V lookup: CDR1 SQVTM, CDR2 ANQGSEA. The CDR3 loop reads CSLGDYSSGNEQFF. Here the CDR3 DNA reads TGCAGCCTCGGGGACTACTCTTCCGGGAATGAGCAGTTCTTC.

CDR3 coding DNA: TGTGCCAGCAGCGGCAGACAGGGGTGGGGCACTGAAGCTTTCTTT. Protein product: CASSGRQGWGTEAFF. The chain carries TRBV7-2 and TRBJ1-1, with 8 bases aligning to TRBD1. V dropped 5 bases and J dropped 4; count of bases not matched to a gene: 9. Germline-derived CDR1 and CDR2 are SGHTA and FQGNSA. The CDR3 totals 15 residues.

The gene calls are TRBV28 and TRBJ1-4, with TRBD1 identical over 7 bases. The CDR3 extends over 14 amino acids. V gave up 7 bases and J gave up 3 bases; unmatched junction bases: 5. Germline assignment: CDR1 MDHEN and CDR2 SYDVKM. CDR3 region: CASTGGTSNEKLFF. CDR3 coding DNA: TGTGCCAGCACAGGGGGGACTTCTAATGAAAAACTGTTTTTT.

The rearrangement links TRBV4-3 to TRBJ1-4, with 7 bases identical to TRBD1. The J segment lost 7 bases and the V segment lost 0 bases, leaving 8 bases of the junction unmatched. Germline CDR1 is LGHNA and CDR2 is YSLEER. The CDR3 covers 16 residues. CDR3 bases: TGCGCCAGCAGCCAAGATAAGACAGGGATCGCTGAAAAACTGTTTTTT. Translated: CASSQDKTGIAEKLFF.

The rearrangement joins TRBV27 to TRBJ2-3; D might be TRBD2 (6 bases). This CDR3 contains 15 residues. Per germline, CDR1 MNHEY and CDR2 SMNVEV (reference sequence). The V end was cut by 4 bases, the J end by 0 bases, with 11 bases between. This CDR3 reads CASSSTSTSTDTQYF. The CDR3 region has the DNA TGTGCCAGCAGTTCAACTAGCACCAGCACAGATACGCAGTATTTT.

The rearrangement uses TRBV5-1 and TRBJ2-1; possibly TRBD1 for D (5 bases). Germline CDR1 reads SGHRS; CDR2 reads YFSETQ. The CDR3 runs 15 residues. Trimming took off 4 bases at V and 1 base at J, with 12 bases between the two ends. CDR3 sequence (DNA): TGCGCCAGCAGCCCAGGACAAACGTCCTACAATGAGCAGTTCTTC. Residues: CASSPGQTSYNEQFF. The full variable domain, in which reference TRBV5-1 and TRBJ2-1 provide the parts outside the CDR3, is KAGVTQTPRYLIKTRGQQVTLSCSPISGHRSVSWYQQTPGQGLQFLFEYFSETQRNKGNFPGRFSGRQFSNSRSEMNVSTLELGDSALYLCASSPGQTSYNEQFFGPGTRLTVL.

The DNA of the CDR3 is TGTGCCAGTAGTCAGAACGAAGGACAGGGTCTGAGTCAGCCCCAGCATTTT. This codes for CASSQNEGQGLSQPQHF. This rearrangement joins TRBV19 to TRBJ1-5; 8 nucleotides align to TRBD1. CDR3 length: 17 residues. With 5 bases clipped from V and 6 bases from J, the junction kept 15 bases outside the gene matches. Per the germline V gene, CDR1 is LNHDA and CDR2 is SQIVND (reference sequence).

CDR3 DNA: TGTGCCAGCAGGCCGATAGGTCTAGGAGGAAACACCATATATTTT. Its protein is CASRPIGLGGNTIYF. The chain recombines TRBV27 with TRBJ1-3; D is undetermined. The germline V gene encodes CDR1 MNHEY and CDR2 SMNVEV (reference sequence). The CDR3 loop spans 15 amino acids. Trimming shortened V by 6 bases and J by 4 bases, and 16 bases separated the two germline ends.

The chain recombines TRBV5-6 with TRBJ2-1, with 13 bases identical to TRBD2. The CDR3 is 15 amino acids. With V trimmed by 4 bases and J by 9 bases, 7 bases remained unmatched. Germline CDR1 and CDR2: SGHDT and YYEEEE. The CDR3 is CASSKLAGGPGEQFF. DNA of the CDR3: TGTGCCAGCAGCAAACTAGCGGGAGGGCCGGGTGAGCAGTTCTTC.

The genes are TRBV5-1 and TRBJ1-1, with D perhaps TRBD1 (6 bases). Trimming took 7 bases from V and 1 from J, leaving 14 bases between them. Germline V lookup: CDR1 SGHRS, CDR2 YFSETQ. This CDR3 region has 14 residues. CDR3 in DNA: TGCGCCAGCGGATCGACAGGAGGGAACACTGAAGCTTTCTTT. Translated: CASGSTGGNTEAFF.

The chain employs TRBV7-9 and TRBJ2-1; D is possibly TRBD1 (6 bases). The V and J ends lost 7 bases and 8 bases respectively, with 18 bases between them. Germline V gives CDR1 SEHNR, CDR2 FQNEAQ (reference sequence). This CDR3 region has 14 residues. CDR3 nucleotide sequence: TGTGCCAGCACCTCAGAGTACAGGGCCGATGAGCAGTTCTTC. Protein product: CASTSEYRADEQFF.

As regards this clone: Other nucleotide sequences in the sample specify the same CDR3. The chain carries TRBV5-4 and TRBJ1-2; 9 bases are a match to TRBD1. Germline loops: CDR1 SGHNT, CDR2 YYREEE (reference sequence). Germline trimming cut 4 bases from V and 5 bases from J; bases unmatched to any gene: 6. The CDR3 consists of 14 residues. CDR3 sequence: CASSSGTGFYGYTF. CDR3 nucleotides: TGTGCCAGCAGCAGCGGGACAGGGTTTTATGGCTACACCTTC.

The rearrangement uses TRBV6-1 and TRBJ2-7; tentatively, D is TRBD2 (7 bases). The germline V gene has CDR1 MNHNS and CDR2 SASEGT. The CDR3 is made up of 15 amino acids. V lost 3 bases and J 6 bases, leaving 18 bases between the germline ends. The CDR3 coding sequence is TGTGCCAGCAGTGAGGGGGGGGGCTTAATGGGCGAGCAGTACTTC. It specifies CASSEGGGLMGEQYF.

The CDR3, as DNA: TGTGCCAGCAGCTTAGGGGGACAGGGGGCCCAGCATTTT. Amino acid sequence: CASSLGGQGAQHF. The V gene is TRBV11-2, the J gene TRBJ1-5; TRBD1 aligns across 11 bases. The germline V gene encodes CDR1 SGHAT and CDR2 FQNNGV. V gave up 1 base and J gave up 11 bases; unmatched junction bases: 1. CDR3 length: 13 amino acids.